The 6 T cell receptor beta chains below were found in one sample sequenced in a study of cytomegalovirus exposure and HLA in healthy donors. 13 Jbeta primers and 60 Vbeta primers were used for the PCR. Profiled with immunoSEQ multiplex PCR; TCRdb holds only in-frame clones, not every one. The table records 160,000 or so clones, roughly 85% of them present only once. Sequenced: PBMCs. The source of these receptors is a man between 18 and 29 years old in good health and CMV-seropositive.

The rearrangement uses TRBV9 and TRBJ1-1; 10 bases are a match to TRBD1. Germline V gives CDR1 SGDLS, CDR2 YYNGEE. There are 15 residues in the CDR3. Trimming took 3 bases from V and 3 from J; bases not matched to a gene: 5. Here the CDR3 reads CASSGRTGGDTEAFF. CDR3 nucleotides: TGTGCCAGCAGCGGCCGGACAGGGGGGGACACTGAAGCTTTCTTT.

This rearrangement joins TRBV9 to TRBJ2-2; weak D call: TRBD1 (5 bases). V gave up 3 bases and J gave up 7 bases, with 13 bases separating them. This CDR3 contains 14 residues. Germline values: CDR1 SGDLS, CDR2 YYNGEE. CDR3 coding DNA: TGTGCCAGCAGCGCTACCCAGGGCGTCGGGGAGCTGTTTTTT. Encoded protein: CASSATQGVGELFF.

V is TRBV5-1 and J is TRBJ2-3; 7 bases line up with TRBD2. CDR1 is SGHRS and CDR2 is YFSETQ in the germline V gene. V was clipped by 0 bases and J by 5 bases; unmatched bases: 6. CDR3 size: 15 residues. Here the CDR3 DNA reads TGCGCCAGCAGCTTGGGGACTAGTCTGGTAGATACGCAGTATTTT. As protein: CASSLGTSLVDTQYF. Full variable domain (remainder filled in from reference TRBV5-1 and TRBJ2-3): KAGVTQTPRYLIKTRGQQVTLSCSPISGHRSVSWYQQTPGQGLQFLFEYFSETQRNKGNFPGRFSGRQFSNSRSEMNVSTLELGDSALYLCASSLGTSLVDTQYFGPGTRLTVL.

The rearrangement uses TRBV5-4 and TRBJ1-2; 9 bases are a match to TRBD1. V lost 4 bases and J lost 3; bases outside the gene matches: 7. The CDR3 spans 15 residues. The V gene's germline CDR1 is SGHNT and CDR2 YYREEE (reference sequence). In DNA form, the CDR3 reads TGTGCCAGCAGCCCTAGGGACAGGGCATACTATGGCTACACCTTC. It specifies CASSPRDRAYYGYTF.

The chain is built from TRBV19 and TRBJ1-1; the match to TRBD1 covers 9 bases. The length of the CDR3 is 13 residues. With V trimmed by 3 bases and J by 7 bases, 3 bases remained unmatched. Germline V CDR1 and CDR2: LNHDA, SQIVND (reference sequence). CDR3 region: CASSIGTGFEAFF. As DNA, the CDR3 is TGTGCCAGTAGTATTGGGACAGGGTTTGAAGCTTTCTTT.

The chain combines TRBV7-9 with TRBJ1-1, with TRBD1 matching over 8 bases. The CDR3 loop spans 17 amino acids. The germline gives CDR1 SEHNR, CDR2 FQNEAQ (reference sequence). J was trimmed by 0 bases and V by 5 bases; bases with no gene match: 11. The CDR3 nucleotides read TGTGCCAGCAGCAACGACAGGGGAAAGCTCATGAACACTGAAGCTTTCTTT. Translation: CASSNDRGKLMNTEAFF. Drawing the rest from reference TRBV7-9 and TRBJ1-1, the complete variable domain is DTGVSQNPRHKITKRGQNVTFRCDPISEHNRLYWYRQTLGQGPEFLTYFQNEAQLEKSRLLSDRFSAERPKGSFSTLEIQRTEQGDSAMYLCASSNDRGKLMNTEAFFGQGTRLTVV.